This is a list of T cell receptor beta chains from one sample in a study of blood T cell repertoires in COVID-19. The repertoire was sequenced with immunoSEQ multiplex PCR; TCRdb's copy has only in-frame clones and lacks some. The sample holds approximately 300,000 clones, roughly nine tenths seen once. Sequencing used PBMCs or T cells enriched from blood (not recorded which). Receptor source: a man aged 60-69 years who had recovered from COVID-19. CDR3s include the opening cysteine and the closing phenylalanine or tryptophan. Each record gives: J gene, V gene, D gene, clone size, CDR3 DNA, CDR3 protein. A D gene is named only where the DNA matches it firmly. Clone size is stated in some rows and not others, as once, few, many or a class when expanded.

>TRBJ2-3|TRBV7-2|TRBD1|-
TGTGCCAGCAGACCGGACAGGGGCACAGATACGCAGTATTTT
CASRPDRGTDTQYF
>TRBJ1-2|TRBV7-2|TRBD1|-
TGTGCCAGCAGCTTGGGACAGCCGATGTATGGCTACACCTTC
CASSLGQPMYGYTF
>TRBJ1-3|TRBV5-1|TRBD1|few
TGCGCCAGCAGCCCACAGGGGGCATCTGGAAACACCATATATTTT
CASSPQGASGNTIYF
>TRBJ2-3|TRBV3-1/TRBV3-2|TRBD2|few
TGTGCCAGCAGCCAAGAGAAGCGTCTAGCGGGTGCAACAGATACGCAGTATTTT
CASSQEKRLAGATDTQYF
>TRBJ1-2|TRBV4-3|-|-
TGCGCCAGCAGCCAACCGGGACAAAACTATGGCTACACCTTC
CASSQPGQNYGYTF
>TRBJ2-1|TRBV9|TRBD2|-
TGTGCCAGCAGCTCAGCGGGAGGGCTACCTAATGAGCAGTTCTTC
CASSSAGGLPNEQFF
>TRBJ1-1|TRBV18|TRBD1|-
TGTGCCAGCTCACCGCTCGGACAGGTCGGCACTGAAGCTTTCTTT
CASSPLGQVGTEAFF
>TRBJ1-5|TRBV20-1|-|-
TGCAGTGCTAGTGAACAGGAGTATAGCAATCAGCCCCAGCATTTT
CSASEQEYSNQPQHF
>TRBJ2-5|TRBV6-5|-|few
TGTGCCAGCAGTTACAGTAGCGTCCGAGAGACCCAGTACTTC
CASSYSSVRETQYF
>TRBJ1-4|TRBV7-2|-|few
TGTGCCAGCAGTGTATCGACAGCGATTAATGAAAAACTGTTTTTT
CASSVSTAINEKLFF
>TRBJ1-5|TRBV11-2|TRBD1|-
TGTGCCAGCAGCCCAACAGGGGTAGGACAGCCCCAGCATTTT
CASSPTGVGQPQHF
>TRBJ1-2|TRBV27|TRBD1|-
TGTGCCAGCAGTTTGGCAGGGGGCTATGGCTACACCTTC
CASSLAGGYGYTF
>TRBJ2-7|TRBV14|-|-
TGTGCCAGCAGCCAAGTGCAGGCCAGCTACGAGCAGTACTTC
CASSQVQASYEQYF
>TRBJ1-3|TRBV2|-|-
TGTGCCAGCAGCGTTATTATGGTGGGGCTTGGAAACACCATATATTTT
CASSVIMVGLGNTIYF
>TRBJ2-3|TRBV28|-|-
TGTGCCAGCAGTTCCCAGGGAGGAGGGCCATATACGCAGTATTTT
CASSSQGGGPYTQYF
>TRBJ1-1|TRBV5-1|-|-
TGCGCCAGCAGCTTGGAAGGGGCGAACACTGAAGCTTTCTTT
CASSLEGANTEAFF
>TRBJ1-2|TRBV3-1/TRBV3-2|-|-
TGTGCCAGCAGCCAAGGGGCAGCCTATGGCTACACCTTC
CASSQGAAYGYTF
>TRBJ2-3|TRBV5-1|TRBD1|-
TGCGCCAGCAGCATCTCGGGACAGGGGTCAGATACGCAGTATTTT
CASSISGQGSDTQYF
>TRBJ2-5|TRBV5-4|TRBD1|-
TGTGCCAGCAGCTCGACAGGGGTGGGAGTGGAGACCCAGTACTTC
CASSSTGVGVETQYF
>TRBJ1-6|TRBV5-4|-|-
TGTGCCAGCAGACAGGGTTCGGTTTCACCCCTCCACTTT
CASRQGSVSPLHF
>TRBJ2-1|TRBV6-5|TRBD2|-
TGTGCCAGCAGTTCTCGCGGGAGGGCCTTTGAGCAGTTCTTC
CASSSRGRAFEQFF
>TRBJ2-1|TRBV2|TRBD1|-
TGTGCCAGCAGTGACTCAGGGGGCACGATATACAATGAGCAGTTCTTC
CASSDSGGTIYNEQFF
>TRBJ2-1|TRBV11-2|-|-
TGTGCCAGCAGCCCCCGGAGGGCCCGGTCCTACAATGAGCAGTTCTTC
CASSPRRARSYNEQFF
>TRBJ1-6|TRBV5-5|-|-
TGTGCCAGCAGCCGGGACAACGGTTCACCCCTCCACTTT
CASSRDNGSPLHF
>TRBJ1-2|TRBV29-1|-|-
TGCAGCGCCTCAGCGGCTAACTATGGCTACACCTTC
CSASAANYGYTF
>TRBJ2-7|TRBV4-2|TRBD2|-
TGTGCCAGCAGCCAAGGGCTAGCGGGATACGAGCAGTACTTC
CASSQGLAGYEQYF
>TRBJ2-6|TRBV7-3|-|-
TGTGCCAGCAGCTTCCCCGCGGGTAGTGGATCTGGGGCCAACGTCCTGACTTTC
CASSFPAGSGSGANVLTF
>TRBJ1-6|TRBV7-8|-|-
TGTGCCAGCAGCTTAGTCCCAGAAGGGGCTAATTCACCCCTCCACTTT
CASSLVPEGANSPLHF
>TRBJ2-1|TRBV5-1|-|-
TGCGCCAGCAGCCGCAGTGGGGGGAGCTACAATGAGCAGTTCTTC
CASSRSGGSYNEQFF
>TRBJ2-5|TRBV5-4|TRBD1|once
TGTGCCAGCAGCCAGCCTCCGGGGACAGGCCAAGAGACCCAGTACTTC
CASSQPPGTGQETQYF
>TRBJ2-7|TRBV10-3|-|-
TGTGCCATCAGTGAGTCGTACTACGAGCAGTACTTC
CAISESYYEQYF
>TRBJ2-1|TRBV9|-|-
TGTGCCAGCAGCGTAGGGTCAGGGTGGGGCAATGAGCAGTTCTTC
CASSVGSGWGNEQFF
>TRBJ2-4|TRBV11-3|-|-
TGTGCCAGCAGCTTCCACCTTACGGGTCTAGCCAAAAACATTCAGTACTTC
CASSFHLTGLAKNIQYF
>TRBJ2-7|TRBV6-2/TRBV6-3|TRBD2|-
TGTGCCAGCAGTTACTCGGGGGGGACGGAAGAGCAGTACTTC
CASSYSGGTEEQYF
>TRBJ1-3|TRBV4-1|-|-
TGCGCCAGCAGCCAAGATTTAGTGAGAGGAACCTCTGGAAACACCATATATTTT
CASSQDLVRGTSGNTIYF
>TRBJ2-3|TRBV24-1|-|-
TGTGCCACCAGTGATTTGCACCTCGAGCCGCAGTATTTT
CATSDLHLEPQYF
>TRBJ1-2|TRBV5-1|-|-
TGCGCCAGCAGCTTGGGGGGCGCTGGTAATGGCTACACCTTC
CASSLGGAGNGYTF
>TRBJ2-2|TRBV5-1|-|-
TGCGCCAGCAGCTTGGTCGAGGGCACCGGGGAGCTGTTTTTT
CASSLVEGTGELFF
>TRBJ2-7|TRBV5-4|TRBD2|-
TGTGCCAGCAGCCTTACTAGCGGGAGGGCCTACGAGCAGTACTTC
CASSLTSGRAYEQYF
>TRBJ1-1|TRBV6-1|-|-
TGTGCCAGCAGTGAATACAGGAACACTGAAGCTTTCTTT
CASSEYRNTEAFF
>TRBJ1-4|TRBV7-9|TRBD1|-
TGTGCCAGCAGCCTGACAGGGATGAATGAAAAACTGTTTTTT
CASSLTGMNEKLFF
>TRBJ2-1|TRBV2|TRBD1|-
TGTGCCAGCAGTACCCAACCAGGGGGCCCGAATGAGCAGTTCTTC
CASSTQPGGPNEQFF
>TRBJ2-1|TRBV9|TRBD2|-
TGTGCCAGCAGCACAAAGGGACTAGACAATGAGCAGTTCTTC
CASSTKGLDNEQFF
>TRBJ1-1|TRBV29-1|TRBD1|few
TGCAGCGCGGGACAGGGGGAGAGGGCTGAAGCTTTCTTT
CSAGQGERAEAFF
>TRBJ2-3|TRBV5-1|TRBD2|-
TGCGCCAGCAGCTCCGCCACCGGGACTAGCGGGAGAGGCACAGATACGCAGTATTTT
CASSSATGTSGRGTDTQYF
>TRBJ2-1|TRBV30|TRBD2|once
TGTGCCTGGAGCCCCTCTCGCGGGAGGTACACTCAGCAGTTCTTC
CAWSPSRGRYTQQFF
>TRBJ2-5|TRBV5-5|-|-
TGTGCCAGCAGCTTGGCCGGGGGAGAGACCCAGTACTTC
CASSLAGGETQYF
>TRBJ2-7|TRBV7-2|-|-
TGTGCCAGCAGCTCAACGACAGGCTCCTACGAGCAGTACTTC
CASSSTTGSYEQYF
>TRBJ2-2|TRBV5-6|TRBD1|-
TGTGCCAGCAGCTCGGACAGGGGGGGCACCGGGGAGCTGTTTTTT
CASSSDRGGTGELFF
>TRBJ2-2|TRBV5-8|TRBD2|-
TGTGCCAGCAGCCAAGGACTAGCGGGCTTTCACGTCTCCGGGGAGCTGTTTTTT
CASSQGLAGFHVSGELFF
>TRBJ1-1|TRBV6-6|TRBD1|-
TGTGCCAGCATCTTACAGGGGGCTTGGGTAGAAGCTTTCTTT
CASILQGAWVEAFF
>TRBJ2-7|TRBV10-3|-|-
TGTGCCATCAGTGAGCCCGGGAATCGCGAGTACGAGCAGTACTTC
CAISEPGNREYEQYF
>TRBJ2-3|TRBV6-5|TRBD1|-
TGTGCCAGCAGACCGACAGGGACAGATACGCAGTATTTT
CASRPTGTDTQYF
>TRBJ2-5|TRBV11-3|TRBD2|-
TGTGCCAGCAGCCGACGCATCGGGACTAGCGGACAAGAGACCCAGTACTTC
CASSRRIGTSGQETQYF
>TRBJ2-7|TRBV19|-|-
TGTGCCAGTAGGGACCTAGCAGCTTCCTACGAGCAGTACTTC
CASRDLAASYEQYF
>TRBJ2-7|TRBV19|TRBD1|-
TGTGCCAGTAGTATAGAGGCGAGGACAGGGTTCTACGAGCAGTACTTC
CASSIEARTGFYEQYF
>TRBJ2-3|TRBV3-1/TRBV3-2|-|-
TGTGCCAGCAGCCCCCTTCCAAGCGGGAGCACAGATACGCAGTATTTT
CASSPLPSGSTDTQYF
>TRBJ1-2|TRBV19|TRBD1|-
TGTGCCAGTAGTATGTGGTCCAGATCCGGGACAGAGTATGGCTACACCTTC
CASSMWSRSGTEYGYTF
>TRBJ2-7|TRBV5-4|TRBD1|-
TGTGCCAGCAGCCCGGGACAGGGGTCCTACGAGCAGTACTTC
CASSPGQGSYEQYF
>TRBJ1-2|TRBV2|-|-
TGTGCCAGCAGTGAATCTGGGGGCTTCTACACCTTC
CASSESGGFYTF